Here is one T cell receptor beta chain with its context. What this receptor recognizes is not known. Base quality data are lacking; no much larger clone is found one base away. The CDR3 spans 15 residues, from the cysteine through the phenylalanine. The kept DNA is CDR3 alone, 45 bases in frame from the first base. The junction carries 20 bases between V and J, which are trimmed by 6 bases and 6 bases respectively. The CDR1 and CDR2 encoded by the germline V gene are MDHEN and SYDVKM. RNA was extracted using the RNeasy kit, and roughly 0.5 to 1 ug of the RNA was reverse transcribed with random hexamers. The immunoSEQ multiplex PCR assay, covering 54 Vbeta and 13 Jbeta segments, was used to amplify TCR beta CDR3 regions. PCR amplification bias was corrected by using a synthetic template baseline for primer optimization and computational correction. On the authors' methods: Only productive sequences were kept, with reads annotated to V, D and J genes according to IMGT and analyzed in immunoSEQ Analyzer. Clonality was computed as one minus Shannon entropy normalized by log2 of the number of productive unique sequences. For each patient and control, public and private clones were evaluated among the 100 most prevalent clones. A clone was defined as Susac-specific if it was absent from the healthy and MS cohorts, from over a thousand published viral clones and from other ImmuneACCESS disease sequences. TCRdb handled the public reads itself, with Q25 trimming in fastp and clone calling in MiXCR, and kept productive beta chains. Each CDR3 protein appears once, grouped with its most common genes and DNA. What appears here as the V and J calls and clone size reflects TCRdb's work, not the paper's. This sample has about 290,000 distinct CDR3 sequences in its table, and almost 85% of those were observed once. In total, the top ten clones hold 0.2% to 0.25% of the sample.

This sample is drawn from a study of CD8 T cells in Susac syndrome (dated by TCRdb to about 2019). About the full investigation: Repertoire sequencing was used to test whether CD8+ T cell activation and differentiation in Susac syndrome was antigen driven. CD8+ T cell repertoire clonality was compared between about a dozen healthy donors, approximately 14 Susac syndrome patients and 15 multiple sclerosis patients. Points the paper makes about the study in general: The study acknowledged that relatively few individuals were included in the TCR sequencing and HLA analysis.

Peripheral blood CD8+ and CD4+ T cells from healthy donors, Susac syndrome patients and multiple sclerosis patients were profiled using high-throughput TCR beta sequencing. The multiple sclerosis controls were treatment-naive patients who had stable or active relapsing-remitting disease and met the revised McDonald criteria. Bulk CD8+ and CD4+ T cells were purified by magnetic negative isolation, while CD8+ TEMRA cells were enriched using FACS. Blood was collected in EDTA tubes and processed within 24 hours, with PBMCs isolated through density gradient centrifugation. PBMCs destined for TCR sequencing were cryopreserved in liquid nitrogen and later thawed in a 37 °C water bath. Purity of sorted or isolated CD4+, CD8+ and CD8+ TEMRA cells was at least 90%.

Sequenced: CD8+ T cells from PBMCs. The rearrangement combines TRBV28 with TRBJ1-2, with TRBD1 perhaps the D gene, on 5 matching bases. The TCR was taken from a human donor with multiple sclerosis. DNA sequence: TGTGCCAGCAGCCGTATAGGGGTAGATCCGGATGGCTACACCTTC. Translated, this gives CASSRIGVDPDGYTF.